Presented here are 2 T cell receptor beta chains from one specimen sequenced in a study of PD-1 blockade in classical Hodgkin lymphoma (dated by TCRdb to 2019 to 2021). This sample's time point label indicates: cycle 4 day 1 (C4D1), after five to seven weeks of nivolumab. Every trial patient had relapsed following autologous stem cell transplantation, and prior brentuximab vedotin exposure was what differed among cohorts A, B and C. The library relied on the immunoSEQ multiplex PCR assay. The source is immuneACCESS, and TCRdb retained only in-frame sequences with V and J called. Part of the clones is not carried over; for the studies checked, unresolved V genes explain less than half of this, and the remainder is unexplained. The sample table shows around 25,000 clones, and 55% to 85% are seen once. 3% to 4.5% of the sample is taken by the ten largest. The sequencing here drew on peripheral blood mononuclear cells (PBMCs), taken before the fourth cycle of nivolumab. These receptor sequences come from a human donor with classical Hodgkin lymphoma.

This rearrangement joins TRBV7-9 to TRBJ1-1; no definite D call. CDR3 size: 14 residues. Looked up from germline, CDR1 is SEHNR and CDR2 is FQNEAQ (reference sequence). V lost 5 bases to trimming and J lost 1 base, with 11 bases between them. The CDR3 DNA sequence: TGTGCCAGCAGCCTCCGGGAGGGGAACACTGAAGCTTTCTTT. The encoded protein is CASSLREGNTEAFF.

The J gene is TRBJ2-1, the V gene TRBV30; possibly TRBD2 for D (5 bases). V was trimmed by 7 bases and J by 7 bases, leaving 8 bases between them. The CDR3 loop spans 10 amino acids. CDR1 and CDR2 from the germline V gene are GTSNPN and SVGIG (reference sequence). The CDR3 region is CAFERNEQFF. DNA of the CDR3: TGTGCCTTCGAGCGGAATGAGCAGTTCTTC. Full variable domain (remainder filled in from reference TRBV30 and TRBJ2-1): SQTIHQWPATLVQPVGSPLSLECTVEGTSNPNLYWYRQAAGRGLQLLFYSVGIGQISSEVPQNLSASRPQDRQFILSSKKLLLSDSGFYLCAFERNEQFFGPGTRLTVL.